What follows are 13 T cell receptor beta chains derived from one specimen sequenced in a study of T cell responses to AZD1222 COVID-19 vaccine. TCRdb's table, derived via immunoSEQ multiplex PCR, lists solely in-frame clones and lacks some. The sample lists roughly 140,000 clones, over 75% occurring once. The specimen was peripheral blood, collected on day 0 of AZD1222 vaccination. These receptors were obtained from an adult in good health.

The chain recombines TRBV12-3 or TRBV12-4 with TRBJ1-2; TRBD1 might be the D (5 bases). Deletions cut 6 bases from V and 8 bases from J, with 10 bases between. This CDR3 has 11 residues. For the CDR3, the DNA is TGTGCCAGCAGGGAGGGGTTGGGCTACACCTTC. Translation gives CASREGLGYTF.

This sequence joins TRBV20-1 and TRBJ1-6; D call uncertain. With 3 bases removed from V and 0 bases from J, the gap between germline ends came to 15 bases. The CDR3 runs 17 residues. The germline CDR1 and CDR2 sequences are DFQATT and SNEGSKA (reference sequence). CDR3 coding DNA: TGCAGTGCTAGTCCCGACCCGGAGAGCTCCTATAATTCACCCCTCCACTTT. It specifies CSASPDPESSYNSPLHF.

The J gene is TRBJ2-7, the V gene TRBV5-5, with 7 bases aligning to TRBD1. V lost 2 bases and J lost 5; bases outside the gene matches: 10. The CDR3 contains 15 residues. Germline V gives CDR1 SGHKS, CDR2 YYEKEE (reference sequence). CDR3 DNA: TGTGCCAGCAGCTTTATCAGGGGGTCGAGGGACGAGCAGTACTTC. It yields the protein CASSFIRGSRDEQYF.

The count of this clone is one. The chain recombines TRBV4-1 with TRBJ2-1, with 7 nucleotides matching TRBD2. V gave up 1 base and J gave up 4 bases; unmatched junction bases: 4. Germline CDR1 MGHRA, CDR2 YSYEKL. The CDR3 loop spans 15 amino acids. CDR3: CASSQVGGSYNEQFF. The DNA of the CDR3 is TGCGCCAGCAGCCAAGTTGGCGGGAGTTACAATGAGCAGTTCTTC.

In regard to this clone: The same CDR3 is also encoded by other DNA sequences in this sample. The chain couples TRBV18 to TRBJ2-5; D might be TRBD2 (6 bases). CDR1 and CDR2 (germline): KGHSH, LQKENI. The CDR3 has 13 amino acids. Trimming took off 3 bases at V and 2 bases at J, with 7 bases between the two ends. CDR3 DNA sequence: TGTGCCAGCTCACCGACTAGGCAAGAGACCCAGTACTTC. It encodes CASSPTRQETQYF.

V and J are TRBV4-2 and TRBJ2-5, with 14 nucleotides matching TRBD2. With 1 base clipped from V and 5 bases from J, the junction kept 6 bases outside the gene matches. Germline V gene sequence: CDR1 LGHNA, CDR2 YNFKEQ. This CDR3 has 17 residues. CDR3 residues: CASSQVWTSGGMETQYF. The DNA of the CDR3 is TGTGCCAGCAGCCAAGTGTGGACTAGCGGGGGGATGGAGACCCAGTACTTC.

The CDR3 sequence is CSAGGTDTQYF. The CDR3 DNA reads TGCAGTGCTGGGGGAACAGATACGCAGTATTTT. The rearrangement uses TRBV20-1 and TRBJ2-3; the D call may be TRBD1 or TRBD2 (5 bases each). This CDR3 has 11 amino acids. V was clipped by 5 bases and J by 3 bases, with 6 bases between them. Germline CDR1 reads DFQATT; CDR2 reads SNEGSKA (reference sequence).

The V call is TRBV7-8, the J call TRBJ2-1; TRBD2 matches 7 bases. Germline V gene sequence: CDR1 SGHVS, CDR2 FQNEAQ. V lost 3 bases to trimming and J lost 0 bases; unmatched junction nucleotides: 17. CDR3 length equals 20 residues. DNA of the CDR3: TGTGCCAGCAGCTTCCCTCCAAGGACTAGAGGAGCCCTCTCCTACAATGAGCAGTTCTTC. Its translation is CASSFPPRTRGALSYNEQFF.

The DNA for the CDR3 is TGTGCCGGTCTTCAGGGGCGCGACGGGGAGCTGTTTTTT. Translating gives CAGLQGRDGELFF. This chain links TRBV7-9 with TRBJ2-2; D perhaps matches TRBD1 (6 bases). The V end lost 11 bases, the J end lost 7 bases, and 17 bases lay between the germline ends. CDR3 length: 13 residues. Germline loops: CDR1 SEHNR, CDR2 FQNEAQ (reference sequence).

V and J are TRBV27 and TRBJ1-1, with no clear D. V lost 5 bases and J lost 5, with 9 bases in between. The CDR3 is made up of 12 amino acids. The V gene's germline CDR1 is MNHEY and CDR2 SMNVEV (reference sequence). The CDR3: CASSRMGTEAFF. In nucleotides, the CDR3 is TGTGCCAGCAGTCGGATGGGGACTGAAGCTTTCTTT.

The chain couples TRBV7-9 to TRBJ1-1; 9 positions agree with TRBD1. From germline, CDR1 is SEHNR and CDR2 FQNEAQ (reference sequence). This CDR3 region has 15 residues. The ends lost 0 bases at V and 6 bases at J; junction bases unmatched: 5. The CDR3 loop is CASSLAPQGAPEAFF. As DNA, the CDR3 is TGTGCCAGCAGCTTAGCTCCACAGGGGGCTCCTGAAGCTTTCTTT.

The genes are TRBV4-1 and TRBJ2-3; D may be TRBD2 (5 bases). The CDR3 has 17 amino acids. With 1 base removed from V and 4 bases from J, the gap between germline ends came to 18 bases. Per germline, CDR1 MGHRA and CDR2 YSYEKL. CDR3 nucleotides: TGCGCCAGCAGCCAAGGACGATGGGCACCGAGGGCAGATACGCAGTATTTT. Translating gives CASSQGRWAPRADTQYF.

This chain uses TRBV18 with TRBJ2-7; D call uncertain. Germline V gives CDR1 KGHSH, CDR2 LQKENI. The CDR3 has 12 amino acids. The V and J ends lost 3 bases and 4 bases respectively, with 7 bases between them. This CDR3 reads CASSPEMYEQYF. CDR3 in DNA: TGTGCCAGCTCACCCGAAATGTACGAGCAGTACTTC.